This is a list of T cell receptor beta chains from one sample in a study of T cells in Graves' hyperthyroidism and ophthalmopathy. TCRdb re-derived calls from the multiplex PCR reads in MiXCR, one entry per CDR3 protein. The top ten clones hold approximately 35% of a sample with almost 250,000 distinct CDR3 sequences, approximately 25% of them seen once. Sequenced material: blood. The receptors derive from a woman in her forties with Graves' ophthalmopathy. Both conserved end residues are part of each CDR3. D genes are given only for firm matches. Size is stated as once, few, many or a size class.

d_gene: TRBD1; j_gene: TRBJ1-2; abundance: many; v_gene: TRBV28; CDR3nt: TGTGCCAGCAGTCCCCGGGACAGGTTGTCTTATGGCTACACCTTC; CDR3aa: CASSPRDRLSYGYTF
d_gene: NA; j_gene: TRBJ2-4; abundance: many; v_gene: TRBV19; CDR3nt: TGTGCCAGTGAGGCGGGGGCCAAAAACATTCAGTACTTC; CDR3aa: CASEAGAKNIQYF
d_gene: NA; j_gene: TRBJ1-3; abundance: many; v_gene: TRBV11-1; CDR3nt: TGTGCCAGCAGCTTAGATGTCGGTACTAGCTCTGGAAACACCATATATTTT; CDR3aa: CASSLDVGTSSGNTIYF
d_gene: NA; j_gene: TRBJ1-5; abundance: many; v_gene: TRBV15; CDR3nt: TGTGCCACCAGCAGAGAAGGCTATAGCAATCAGCCCCAGCATTTT; CDR3aa: CATSREGYSNQPQHF
d_gene: NA; j_gene: TRBJ2-7; abundance: many; v_gene: TRBV2; CDR3nt: TGTGCCAGCAGTGTTTCCGCCAACTACGAGCAGTACTTC; CDR3aa: CASSVSANYEQYF
d_gene: TRBD2; j_gene: TRBJ2-7; abundance: few; v_gene: TRBV5-1; CDR3nt: TGCGCCAGCAGCAGCACTTCGGGACTACCGTCAGAGCAGTACTTC; CDR3aa: CASSSTSGLPSEQYF
d_gene: TRBD1; j_gene: TRBJ2-7; abundance: many; v_gene: TRBV2; CDR3nt: TGTGCCAGCAGTGAGACAGGGTCCAACGAGCAGTACTTC; CDR3aa: CASSETGSNEQYF
d_gene: NA; j_gene: TRBJ1-2; abundance: many; v_gene: TRBV29-1; CDR3nt: TGCAGCGTTGAGATATTACGTGGTGGCTACACCTTC; CDR3aa: CSVEILRGGYTF
d_gene: TRBD1; j_gene: TRBJ1-5; abundance: many; v_gene: TRBV3-1; CDR3nt: TGTGCCAGCAGCCAAGATGACAGGGGGCTACCCCAGCATTTT; CDR3aa: CASSQDDRGLPQHF
d_gene: NA; j_gene: TRBJ1-5; abundance: many; v_gene: TRBV30; CDR3nt: TGTGCCTGGCAGGCGGTGGGCAGCAATCAGCCCCAGCATTTT; CDR3aa: CAWQAVGSNQPQHF
d_gene: NA; j_gene: TRBJ2-7; abundance: many; v_gene: TRBV29-1; CDR3nt: TGCAGCGTTGTGGACGGAGTCGAGCAGTACTTC; CDR3aa: CSVVDGVEQYF
d_gene: NA; j_gene: TRBJ2-2; abundance: many; v_gene: TRBV30; CDR3nt: TGTGCCTGGAGCGTTAGAACCACCGGGGAGCTGTTTTTT; CDR3aa: CAWSVRTTGELFF